The 32 T cell receptor beta chains presented below share a single source sample, sequenced in a study of T-cell memory formation after mild COVID-19. Using its own MiXCR run on the 5' RACE reads, TCRdb lists one record per CDR3 protein. The repertoire consists of about 57,000 distinct CDR3 sequences, with 9% to 15% occurring once and the leading ten covering about 22%. The specimen was PBMCs or a T cell subset sorted from them (not recorded which). The receptors were gathered from a man younger than 35 who had mild COVID-19 (a few samples of this study predate the infection). Cell type and time point are not known.

The chain has TRBV3-1 and TRBJ1-2; the D is unclear. The CDR3 covers 12 residues. The ends were cut back, 0 bases at V and 8 bases at J, with 7 bases in the middle. From germline, CDR1 is LGHDT and CDR2 YNNKEL (reference sequence). CDR3 residues: CASSQERAGYTF. CDR3 DNA: TGTGCCAGCAGCCAAGAGCGGGCGGGCTACACCTTC.

This clonotype was seen ten or more times. The rearrangement links TRBV7-2 to TRBJ2-7, with 7 bases lining up with TRBD1. Germline V lookup: CDR1 SGHTA, CDR2 FQGNSA. This CDR3 has 14 amino acids. Trimming took 5 bases from V and 7 from J; bases not matched to a gene: 11. CDR3 protein: CASSQTADRVEQYF. The CDR3 nucleotides read TGTGCCAGCAGCCAAACGGCCGACAGGGTTGAGCAGTACTTC.

This clonotype occurred a few times. The rearrangement uses TRBV24-1 and TRBJ2-2; tentative D call: TRBD1 (6 bases). Trimming removed 2 bases from V and 5 bases from J, with 14 bases in between. The CDR3 has 16 amino acids. Germline CDR1 and CDR2: KGHDR and SFDVKD. CDR3 nucleotides: TGTGCCACCAGTGATTCCGGCAGGGGCTTAACCGGGGAGCTGTTTTTT. This encodes CATSDSGRGLTGELFF.

This clonotype was observed a handful of times. J is TRBJ1-1 and V is TRBV9; TRBD1 might be the D (5 bases). The CDR3 has 13 amino acids. With 7 bases removed from V and 5 bases from J, the gap between germline ends came to 15 bases. CDR1 is SGDLS, CDR2 YYNGEE, per germline. In nucleotides, the CDR3 is TGTGCCAGCGCGCGGGGGGAGGGAACTGAAGCTTTCTTT. Its translation is CASARGEGTEAFF.

This clonotype was recorded a few times. The chain recombines TRBV5-1 with TRBJ2-5; D unclear. V shed 0 bases and J shed 4 bases, with 7 bases lying between them. Germline CDR1 reads SGHRS; CDR2 reads YFSETQ. The CDR3 is 13 residues long. For the CDR3, the DNA is TGCGCCAGCAGCTTGGTTGGGGTAGAGACCCAGTACTTC. The encoded protein is CASSLVGVETQYF.

The chain is built from TRBV12-3 or TRBV12-4 and TRBJ1-2, with D uncertain. V was trimmed by 3 bases and J by 4 bases, leaving 6 bases between them. The CDR3 runs to 12 residues. In DNA form, the CDR3 reads TGTGCCAGCAGTTTTGTACGCTATGGCTACACCTTC. Its protein product is CASSFVRYGYTF.

This chain links TRBV5-4 with TRBJ1-1, with unresolved D. The CDR3 has 12 residues. V shed 4 bases and J shed 3 bases, with 7 bases lying between them. CDR1 and CDR2 from the germline V gene are SGHNT and YYREEE (reference sequence). CDR3 sequence (DNA): TGTGCCAGCAGCCGGTGGGACACTGAAGCTTTCTTT. Its translation is CASSRWDTEAFF. The full variable domain, completed using reference TRBV5-4 and TRBJ1-1, is ETGVTQSPTHLIKTRGQQVTLRCSSQSGHNTVSWYQQALGQGPQFIFQYYREEENGRGNFPPRFSGLQFPNYSSELNVNALELDDSALYLCASSRWDTEAFFGQGTRLTVV.

This clonotype was counted ten times or more. The chain employs TRBV19 and TRBJ1-5; weak D call: TRBD1 (6 bases). The CDR3 sequence is 16 residues long. Germline CDR1 and CDR2: LNHDA and SQIVND (reference sequence). V was pared by 6 bases and J by 4 bases, with 19 bases between. CDR3 nucleotide sequence: TGTGCCAGTAGCAGAGGGGCAGGGGCACCTAATCAGCCCCAGCATTTT. It specifies CASSRGAGAPNQPQHF.

Ten or more counts support this clonotype. The rearrangement joins TRBV6-5 to TRBJ1-1; D is perhaps TRBD1 (6 bases). The CDR3 sequence is 16 residues long. CDR1 is MNHEY and CDR2 is SVGAGI in the germline V gene. Trimming took off 0 bases at V and 2 bases at J, with 13 bases between the two ends. The CDR3 loop is CASSYSIQGGNTEAFF. The CDR3 region has the DNA TGTGCCAGCAGTTACTCCATACAGGGCGGAAACACTGAAGCTTTCTTT.

In this sample, this clonotype turned up a few times. This chain joins TRBV4-2 and TRBJ1-2, with D perhaps matching TRBD1 (6 bases). The CDR3 extends over 14 amino acids. V dropped 1 base and J dropped 8 bases, with 14 bases sitting between them. Germline V gene sequence: CDR1 LGHNA, CDR2 YNFKEQ. The CDR3 DNA sequence: TGTGCCAGCAGCCAAGCCCCAGGGGATGAAGGCTACACCTTC. Encoded protein: CASSQAPGDEGYTF.

J is TRBJ2-2 and V is TRBV4-3; D not certain. Per the germline V gene, CDR1 is LGHNA and CDR2 is YSLEER. V was shortened by 1 base and J by 3 bases, with 6 bases between the two germline ends. The CDR3 spans 14 residues. The CDR3 DNA follows: TGCGCCAGCAGCCAAGTAATTCACACCGGGGAGCTGTTTTTT. Its protein product is CASSQVIHTGELFF.

This clonotype showed up just a few times. The chain has TRBV11-2 and TRBJ1-1, with 8 bases that match TRBD1. The CDR3 spans 14 residues. V lost 3 bases, J lost 4 bases, and 4 bases stayed unmatched. CDR1 is SGHAT, CDR2 FQNNGV, per germline. CDR3 sequence reads: CASSLTGDGTEAFF. As DNA, the CDR3 is TGTGCCAGCAGCTTGACAGGGGACGGCACTGAAGCTTTCTTT.

This clonotype was detected a few times. V gene TRBV7-2 combines with J gene TRBJ2-2, with D perhaps being TRBD1 or TRBD2 (7 bases each). The CDR3 consists of 14 residues. Germline V gene data show CDR1 as SGHTA and CDR2 as FQGNSA. The germline V and J ends were trimmed by 5 bases and 7 bases, with 14 bases remaining between them. This CDR3 reads CASSRPGGGGELFF. CDR3 in DNA: TGTGCCAGCAGCCGACCAGGGGGGGGCGGGGAGCTGTTTTTT.

The V call is TRBV23-1, the J call TRBJ1-5; D unclear. TRBV23-1 is classed as an ORF, of uncertain function. The CDR3 extends over 15 amino acids. V was shortened by 5 bases and J by 0 bases, with 11 bases between the two germline ends. CDR3: CASSTFVVSNQPQHF. For the CDR3, the DNA is TGCGCCAGCAGTACATTTGTTGTTAGCAATCAGCCCCAGCATTTT.

V gene TRBV6-5 combines with J gene TRBJ1-2; D remains ambiguous. The CDR3 totals 14 residues. Trimming cost V 0 bases and J 0 bases, with 5 bases left between them. CDR1 and CDR2 from the germline V gene are MNHEY and SVGAGI. CDR3 sequence (DNA): TGTGCCAGCAGTTACTCGATAACTAACTATGGCTACACCTTC. As protein: CASSYSITNYGYTF.

Many counts were recorded for this clonotype. V is TRBV7-6 and J is TRBJ2-5; D call uncertain. CDR1 and CDR2 from the germline V gene are SGHVS and FNYEAQ. The CDR3 totals 12 residues. V lost 2 bases and J lost 5, with 6 bases in between. The CDR3 DNA is TGTGCCAGCAGCTTATCTGGCGAGACCCAGTACTTC. Translation gives CASSLSGETQYF.

The rearrangement joins TRBV12-3 or TRBV12-4 to TRBJ1-5; no reliable D call. The ends were cut back, 5 bases at V and 3 bases at J, with 11 bases in the middle. The CDR3 spans 14 residues. The chain's CDR3 is CASSQNGDNQPQHF. The CDR3, as DNA: TGTGCCAGCAGTCAGAACGGGGACAATCAGCCCCAGCATTTT.

This clonotype was seen only a few times. The rearrangement links TRBV27 to TRBJ2-5; tentatively, D is TRBD1 (5 bases). Trimming removed 5 bases from V and 1 base from J, with 8 bases in between. Germline V lookup: CDR1 MNHEY, CDR2 SMNVEV (reference sequence). There are 13 residues in the CDR3. CDR3 loop: CASSTGRQETQYF. The CDR3 DNA reads as TGTGCCAGCAGTACAGGACGCCAAGAGACCCAGTACTTC.

This clonotype has a handful of counts. This chain links TRBV5-1 with TRBJ1-3, with a weak D call TRBD1 (5 bases). Germline V gene data show CDR1 as SGHRS and CDR2 as YFSETQ. With 5 bases removed from V and 2 bases from J, the gap between germline ends came to 14 bases. There are 15 residues in the CDR3. The CDR3: CASRRDFLAGNTIYF. Written as DNA, the CDR3 is TGCGCCAGCAGGCGGGACTTTCTTGCTGGAAACACCATATATTTT.

This clonotype was counted at least ten times. This rearrangement joins TRBV12-5 to TRBJ2-1; D may correspond to TRBD1 or TRBD2 (6 bases each). V dropped 2 bases and J dropped 7 bases, with 21 bases sitting between them. The length of the CDR3 is 17 residues. Germline CDR1 and CDR2: LGHNT and FRNRAP. The CDR3 reads CASGLIAPGALENEQFF. Here the CDR3 DNA reads TGTGCTAGTGGTTTGATAGCCCCGGGGGCTCTGGAGAATGAGCAGTTCTTC.

This clonotype was counted at least ten times. The chain combines TRBV7-2 with TRBJ2-3; D may correspond to TRBD1 or TRBD2 (5 bases each). With 6 bases removed from V and 1 base from J, the gap between germline ends came to 11 bases. This CDR3 spans 14 amino acids. Per germline, CDR1 SGHTA and CDR2 FQGNSA. The CDR3, as DNA: TGTGCCAGCAGAAGGGACCGCCGCACAGATACGCAGTATTTT. Encoded protein: CASRRDRRTDTQYF.

The chain links TRBV29-1 to TRBJ2-5; 8 bases map to TRBD2. The CDR3 contains 14 residues. Trimming at V came to 6 bases and at J to 4 bases, leaving 10 bases not matched to a gene. Germline V gene sequence: CDR1 SQVTM, CDR2 ANQGSEA. The CDR3 is CSVGSQRGIETQYF. The CDR3 DNA reads TGCAGCGTGGGGAGCCAGCGGGGGATAGAGACCCAGTACTTC.

The rearrangement uses TRBV6-5 and TRBJ1-1; D remains ambiguous. The CDR3 contains 13 residues. V lost 3 bases to trimming and J lost 1 base, with 6 bases between them. The germline V gene encodes CDR1 MNHEY and CDR2 SVGAGI. In DNA, the CDR3 is TGTGCCAGCAGTTATTCAGAGAACACTGAAGCTTTCTTT. Translation: CASSYSENTEAFF.

This clonotype has ten or more counts. This chain joins TRBV4-3 and TRBJ2-5; maybe TRBD1 (5 bases). Germline values: CDR1 LGHNA, CDR2 YSLEER. The length of the CDR3 is 15 residues. The V end lost 0 bases, the J end lost 2 bases, and 10 bases lay between the germline ends. CDR3 DNA: TGCGCCAGCAGCCAAGATTTGACAGTACAAGAGACCCAGTACTTC. Protein sequence: CASSQDLTVQETQYF.

This clonotype was counted at least ten times. The chain links TRBV5-5 to TRBJ2-3; perhaps TRBD2 as D (6 bases). V was cut by 2 bases and J by 4 bases, with 11 bases left in between. Germline V lookup: CDR1 SGHKS, CDR2 YYEKEE (reference sequence). CDR3 length: 14 residues. The CDR3 sequence is CASSLRGIADTQYF. DNA for the CDR3: TGTGCCAGCAGCTTACGGGGGATCGCAGATACGCAGTATTTT.

This clonotype was counted many times. The chain has TRBV4-3 and TRBJ2-1; the match to TRBD2 covers 8 bases. Germline values: CDR1 LGHNA, CDR2 YSLEER. The CDR3 loop spans 15 amino acids. V trimming: 4 bases; J trimming: 0 bases; junction bases outside the gene matches: 2. The CDR3 DNA reads as TGCGCCAGCAGCCCCGGGACTAGCTCCTACAATGAGCAGTTCTTC. This encodes CASSPGTSSYNEQFF.

The chain links TRBV11-2 to TRBJ1-6; D might be TRBD1 (6 bases). CDR3 length: 15 amino acids. CDR1 and CDR2 (germline): SGHAT, FQNNGV. V lost 5 bases and J 10 bases, leaving 18 bases between the germline ends. The DNA of the CDR3 is TGTGCCAGCAGCCCGGGACACCTCGGGGGCTCACCCCTCCACTTT. Protein product: CASSPGHLGGSPLHF.

This clonotype was seen only a few times. The chain uses TRBV6-5 and TRBJ2-3; TRBD2 matches at 8 bases. Germline V gene sequence: CDR1 MNHEY, CDR2 SVGAGI. Trimming at V came to 5 bases and at J to 6 bases, leaving 10 bases not matched to a gene. The CDR3 contains 15 residues. Here the CDR3 reads CASSLRSGGGDTQYF. For the CDR3, the DNA is TGTGCCAGCAGTCTCCGTTCGGGGGGGGGCGATACGCAGTATTTT.

This chain links TRBV6-2 or TRBV6-3 with TRBJ1-1, with 8 bases lining up with TRBD1. V gave up 0 bases and J gave up 4 bases; unmatched junction bases: 10. This CDR3 has 17 residues. Germline CDR1 reads MNHEY; CDR2 reads SVGEGT. The CDR3 region has the DNA TGTGCCAGCAGTTACTCGCAGGACAGGGTGTTGGGCACTGAAGCTTTCTTT. Translation gives CASSYSQDRVLGTEAFF.

V and J are TRBV6-1 and TRBJ2-6; possibly TRBD1 for D (6 bases). Germline V gives CDR1 MNHNS, CDR2 SASEGT. The V gene lost 5 bases and the J gene lost 2 bases, with 10 bases spanning the gap. The CDR3 is 15 residues long. CDR3 loop: CASSSQGPGANVLTF. In DNA form, the CDR3 reads TGTGCCAGCAGTTCACAGGGCCCTGGGGCCAACGTCCTGACTTTC.

The rearrangement uses TRBV10-2 and TRBJ2-3; D may be TRBD1 (6 bases). Trimming took 11 bases from V and 5 from J, leaving 20 bases between them. The CDR3 is 14 residues long. CDR1 WSHSY and CDR2 SAAADI come from the germline V gene. The CDR3 DNA is TGCGCCGCCTCAGGACAGCAAAGGGGAGATACGCAGTATTTT. The encoded protein is CAASGQQRGDTQYF.

The chain couples TRBV6-2 or TRBV6-3 to TRBJ2-2; possible D gene TRBD1, 5 bases. The CDR3 contains 13 residues. Trimming left V 11 bases short and J 4 bases short, with 14 bases between. Germline CDR1 is MNHEY and CDR2 is SVGEGT. The CDR3 region has the DNA TGTGCCTCCAAGGGGTTAGGCACCGGGGAGCTGTTTTTT. Its protein product is CASKGLGTGELFF.